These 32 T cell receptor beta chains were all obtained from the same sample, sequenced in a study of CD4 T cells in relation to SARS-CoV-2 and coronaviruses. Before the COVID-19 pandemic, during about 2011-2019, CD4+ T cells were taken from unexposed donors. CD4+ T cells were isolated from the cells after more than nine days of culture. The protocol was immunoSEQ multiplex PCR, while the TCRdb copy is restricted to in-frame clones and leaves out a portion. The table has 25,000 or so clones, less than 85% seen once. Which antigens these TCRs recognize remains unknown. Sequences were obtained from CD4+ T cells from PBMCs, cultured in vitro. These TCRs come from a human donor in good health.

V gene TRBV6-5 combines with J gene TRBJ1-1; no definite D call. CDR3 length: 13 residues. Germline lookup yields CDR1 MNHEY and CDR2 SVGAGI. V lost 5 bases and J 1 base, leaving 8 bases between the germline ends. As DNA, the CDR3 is TGTGCCAGCAGTATTCGAACGAACACTGAAGCTTTCTTT. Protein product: CASSIRTNTEAFF.

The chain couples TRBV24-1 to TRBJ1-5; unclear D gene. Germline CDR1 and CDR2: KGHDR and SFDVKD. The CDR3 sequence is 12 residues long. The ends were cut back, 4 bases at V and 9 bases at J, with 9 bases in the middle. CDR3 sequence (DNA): TGTGCCACCAGTGAGAGCTTAGGGCCCCAGCATTTT. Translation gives CATSESLGPQHF.

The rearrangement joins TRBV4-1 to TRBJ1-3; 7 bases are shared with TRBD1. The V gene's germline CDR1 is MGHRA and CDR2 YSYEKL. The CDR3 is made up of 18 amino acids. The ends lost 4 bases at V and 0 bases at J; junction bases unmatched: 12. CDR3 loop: CASSRMPGTEHSGNTIYF. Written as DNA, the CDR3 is TGCGCCAGCAGCCGCATGCCGGGGACAGAGCACTCTGGAAACACCATATATTTT.

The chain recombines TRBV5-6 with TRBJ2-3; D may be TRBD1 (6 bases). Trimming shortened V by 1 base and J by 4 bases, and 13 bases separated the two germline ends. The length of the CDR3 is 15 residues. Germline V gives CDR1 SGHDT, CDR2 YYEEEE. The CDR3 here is CASSLTGLGADTQYF. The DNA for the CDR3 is TGTGCCAGCAGCTTGACAGGGCTGGGGGCAGATACGCAGTATTTT.

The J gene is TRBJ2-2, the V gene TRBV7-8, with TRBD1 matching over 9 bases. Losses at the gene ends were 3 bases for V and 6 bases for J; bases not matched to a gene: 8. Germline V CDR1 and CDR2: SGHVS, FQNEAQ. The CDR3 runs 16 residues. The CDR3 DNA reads TGTGCCAGCAGCTTCCCCTGGACAGGGGTGGCCGGGGAGCTGTTTTTT. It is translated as CASSFPWTGVAGELFF.

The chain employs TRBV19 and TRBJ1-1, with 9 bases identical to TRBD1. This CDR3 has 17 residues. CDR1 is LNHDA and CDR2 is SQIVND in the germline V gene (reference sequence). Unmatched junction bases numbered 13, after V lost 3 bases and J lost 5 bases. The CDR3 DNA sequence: TGTGCCAGTAGTATCACAGGGGGCGCAGGACGCAAGACTGAAGCTTTCTTT. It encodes CASSITGGAGRKTEAFF.

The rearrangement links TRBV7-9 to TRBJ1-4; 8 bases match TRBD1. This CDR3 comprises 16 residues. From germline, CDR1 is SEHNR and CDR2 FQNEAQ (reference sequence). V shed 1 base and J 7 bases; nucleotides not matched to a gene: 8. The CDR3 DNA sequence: TGTGCCAGCAGCTTAGGAGACAGGGGAAAAATTGAAAAACTGTTTTTT. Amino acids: CASSLGDRGKIEKLFF. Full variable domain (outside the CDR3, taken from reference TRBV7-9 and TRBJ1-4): DTGVSQNPRHKITKRGQNVTFRCDPISEHNRLYWYRQTLGQGPEFLTYFQNEAQLEKSRLLSDRFSAERPKGSFSTLEIQRTEQGDSAMYLCASSLGDRGKIEKLFFGSGTQLSVL.

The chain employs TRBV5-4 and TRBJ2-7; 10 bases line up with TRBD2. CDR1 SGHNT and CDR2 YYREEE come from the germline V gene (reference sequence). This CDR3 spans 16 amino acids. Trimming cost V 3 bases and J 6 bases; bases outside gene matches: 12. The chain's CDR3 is CASSSTLLAGKGEQYF. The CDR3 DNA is TGTGCCAGCAGCTCCACATTACTAGCGGGGAAGGGCGAGCAGTACTTC.

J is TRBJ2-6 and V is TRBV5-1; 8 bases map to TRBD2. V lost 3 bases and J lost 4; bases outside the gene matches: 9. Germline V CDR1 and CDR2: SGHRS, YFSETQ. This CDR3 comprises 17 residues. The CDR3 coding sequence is TGCGCCAGCAGCTATACTCCCGGGGGGGCCGGGGCCAACGTCCTGACTTTC. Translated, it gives CASSYTPGGAGANVLTF.

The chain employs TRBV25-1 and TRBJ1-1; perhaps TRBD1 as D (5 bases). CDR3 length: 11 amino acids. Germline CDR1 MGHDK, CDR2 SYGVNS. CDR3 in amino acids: CAATGNTEAFF. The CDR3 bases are TGTGCTGCAACAGGGAACACTGAAGCTTTCTTT.

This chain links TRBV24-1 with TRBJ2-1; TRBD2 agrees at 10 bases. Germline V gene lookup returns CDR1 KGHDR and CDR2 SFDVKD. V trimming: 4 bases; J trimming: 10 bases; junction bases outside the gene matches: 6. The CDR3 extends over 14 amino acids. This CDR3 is CATSDPGLAREQFF. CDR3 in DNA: TGTGCCACCAGTGACCCGGGACTAGCGCGGGAGCAGTTCTTC.

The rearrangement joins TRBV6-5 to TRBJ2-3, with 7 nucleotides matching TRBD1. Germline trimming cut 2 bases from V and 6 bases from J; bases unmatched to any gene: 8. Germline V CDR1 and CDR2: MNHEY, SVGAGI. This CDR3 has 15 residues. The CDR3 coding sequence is TGTGCCAGCAGTTACGGGTCCCTCAGGGGGGATACGCAGTATTTT. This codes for CASSYGSLRGDTQYF.

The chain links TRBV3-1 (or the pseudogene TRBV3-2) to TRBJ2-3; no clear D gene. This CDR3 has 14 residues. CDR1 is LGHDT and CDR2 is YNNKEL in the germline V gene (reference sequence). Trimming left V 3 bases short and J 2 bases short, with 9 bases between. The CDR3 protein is CASSHLLYTDTQYF. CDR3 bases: TGTGCCAGCAGCCACCTTCTTTACACAGATACGCAGTATTTT.

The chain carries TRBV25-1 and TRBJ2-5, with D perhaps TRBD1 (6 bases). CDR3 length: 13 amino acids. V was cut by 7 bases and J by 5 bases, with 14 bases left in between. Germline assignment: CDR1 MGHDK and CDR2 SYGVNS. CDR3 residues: CASMGSGAETQYF. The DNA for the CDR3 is TGTGCCAGCATGGGATCAGGGGCGGAGACCCAGTACTTC. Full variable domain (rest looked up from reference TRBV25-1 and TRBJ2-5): EADIYQTPRYLVIGTGKKITLECSQTMGHDKMYWYQQDPGMELHLIHYSYGVNSTEKGDLSSESTVSRIRTEHFPLTLESARPSHTSQYLCASMGSGAETQYFGPGTRLLVL.

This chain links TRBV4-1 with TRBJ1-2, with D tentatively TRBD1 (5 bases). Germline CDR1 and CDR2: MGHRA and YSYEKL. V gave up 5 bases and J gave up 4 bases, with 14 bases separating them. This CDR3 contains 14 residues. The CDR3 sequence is CASSLADSIYGYTF. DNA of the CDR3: TGCGCCAGCAGCTTAGCCGACAGCATCTATGGCTACACCTTC.

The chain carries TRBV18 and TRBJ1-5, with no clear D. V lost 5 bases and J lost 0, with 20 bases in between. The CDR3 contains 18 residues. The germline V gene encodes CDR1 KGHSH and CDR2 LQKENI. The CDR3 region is CASSKISLDKYSNQPQHF. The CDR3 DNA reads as TGTGCCAGCTCAAAAATATCCCTCGACAAGTATAGCAATCAGCCCCAGCATTTT.

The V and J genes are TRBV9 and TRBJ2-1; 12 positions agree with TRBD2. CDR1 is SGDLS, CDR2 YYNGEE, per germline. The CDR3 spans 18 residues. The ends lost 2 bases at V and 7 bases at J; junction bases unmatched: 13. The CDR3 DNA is TGTGCCAGCAGCGTTTACCCTAGCGGGAGGGCCGGGGGGAATGAGCAGTTCTTC. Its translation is CASSVYPSGRAGGNEQFF.

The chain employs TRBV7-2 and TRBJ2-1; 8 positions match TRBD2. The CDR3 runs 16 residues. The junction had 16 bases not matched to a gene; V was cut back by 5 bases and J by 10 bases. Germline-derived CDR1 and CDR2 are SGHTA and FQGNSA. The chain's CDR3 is CASSKGGTRSRLEQFF. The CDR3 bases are TGTGCCAGCAGCAAAGGGGGGACTAGAAGTCGGTTGGAGCAGTTCTTC.

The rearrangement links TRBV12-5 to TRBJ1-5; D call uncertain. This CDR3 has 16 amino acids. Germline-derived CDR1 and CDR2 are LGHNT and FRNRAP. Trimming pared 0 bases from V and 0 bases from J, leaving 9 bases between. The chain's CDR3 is CASGLVGVYSNQPQHF. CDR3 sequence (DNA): TGTGCTAGTGGTTTGGTTGGAGTTTATAGCAATCAGCCCCAGCATTTT.

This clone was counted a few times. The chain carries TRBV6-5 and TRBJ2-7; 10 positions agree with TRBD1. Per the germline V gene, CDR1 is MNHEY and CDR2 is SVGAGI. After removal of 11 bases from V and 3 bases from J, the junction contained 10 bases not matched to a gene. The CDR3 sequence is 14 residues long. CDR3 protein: CASNRGTGDYEQYF. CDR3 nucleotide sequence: TGTGCCTCTAATCGCGGGACAGGGGACTACGAGCAGTACTTC.

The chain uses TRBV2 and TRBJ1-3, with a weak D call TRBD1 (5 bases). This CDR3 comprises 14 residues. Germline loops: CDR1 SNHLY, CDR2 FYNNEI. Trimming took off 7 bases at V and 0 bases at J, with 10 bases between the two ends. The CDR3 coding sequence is TGTGCCAGCACCGGGACGGTCTCTGGAAACACCATATATTTT. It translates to CASTGTVSGNTIYF. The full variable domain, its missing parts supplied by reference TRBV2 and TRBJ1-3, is EPEVTQTPSHQVTQMGQEVILRCVPISNHLYFYWYRQILGQKVEFLVSFYNNEISEKSEIFDDQFSVERPDGSNFTLKIRSTKLEDSAMYFCASTGTVSGNTIYFGEGSWLTVV.

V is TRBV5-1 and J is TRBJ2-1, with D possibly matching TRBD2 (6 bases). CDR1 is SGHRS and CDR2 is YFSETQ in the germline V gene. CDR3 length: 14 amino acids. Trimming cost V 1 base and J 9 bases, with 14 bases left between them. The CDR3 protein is CASSLYRGGGEQFF. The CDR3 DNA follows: TGCGCCAGCAGCTTGTATAGGGGAGGCGGTGAGCAGTTCTTC. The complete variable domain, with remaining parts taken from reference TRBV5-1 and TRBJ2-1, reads KAGVTQTPRYLIKTRGQQVTLSCSPISGHRSVSWYQQTPGQGLQFLFEYFSETQRNKGNFPGRFSGRQFSNSRSEMNVSTLELGDSALYLCASSLYRGGGEQFFGPGTRLTVL.

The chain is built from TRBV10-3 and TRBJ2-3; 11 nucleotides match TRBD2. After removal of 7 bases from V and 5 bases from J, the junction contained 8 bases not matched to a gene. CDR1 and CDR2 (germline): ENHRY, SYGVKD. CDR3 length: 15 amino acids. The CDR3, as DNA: TGTGCCATCAACCTAGCGGGAGGAACCGGAGATACGCAGTATTTT. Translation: CAINLAGGTGDTQYF.

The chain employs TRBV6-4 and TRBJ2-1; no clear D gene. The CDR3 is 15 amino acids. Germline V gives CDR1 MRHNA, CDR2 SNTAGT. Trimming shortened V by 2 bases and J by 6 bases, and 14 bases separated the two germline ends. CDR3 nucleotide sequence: TGTGCCAGCAGTGACGGCCTAGGAAGTATCAATGAGCAGTTCTTC. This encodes CASSDGLGSINEQFF.

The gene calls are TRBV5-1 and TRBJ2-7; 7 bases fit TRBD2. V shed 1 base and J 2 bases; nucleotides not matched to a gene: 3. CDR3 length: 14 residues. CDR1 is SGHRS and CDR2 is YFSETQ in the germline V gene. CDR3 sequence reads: CASSLSLAAYEQYF. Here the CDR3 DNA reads TGCGCCAGCAGCTTGTCCCTAGCGGCCTACGAGCAGTACTTC.

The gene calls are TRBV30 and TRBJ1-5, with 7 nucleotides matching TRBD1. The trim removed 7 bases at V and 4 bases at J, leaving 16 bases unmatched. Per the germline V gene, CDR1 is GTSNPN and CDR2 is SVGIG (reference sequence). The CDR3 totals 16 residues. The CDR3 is CALDVRDRGPNQPQHF. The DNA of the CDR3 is TGTGCCTTGGACGTCCGGGACAGAGGGCCGAATCAGCCCCAGCATTTT.

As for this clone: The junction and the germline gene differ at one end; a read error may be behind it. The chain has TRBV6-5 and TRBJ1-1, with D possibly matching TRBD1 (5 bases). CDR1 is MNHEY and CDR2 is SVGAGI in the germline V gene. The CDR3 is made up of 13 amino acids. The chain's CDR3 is CASRYSGATEAFF. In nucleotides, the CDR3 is TGTGCCAGCAGGTACTCCGGGGCCACTGAAGCTTTCTTT.

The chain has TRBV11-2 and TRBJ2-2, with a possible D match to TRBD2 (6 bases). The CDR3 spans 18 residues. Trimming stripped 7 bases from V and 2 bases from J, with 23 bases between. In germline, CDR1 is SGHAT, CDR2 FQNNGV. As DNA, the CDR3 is TGTGCCAGCATCACATTTTCTGGGGGAGGCACCAACACCGGGGAGCTGTTTTTT. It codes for CASITFSGGGTNTGELFF.

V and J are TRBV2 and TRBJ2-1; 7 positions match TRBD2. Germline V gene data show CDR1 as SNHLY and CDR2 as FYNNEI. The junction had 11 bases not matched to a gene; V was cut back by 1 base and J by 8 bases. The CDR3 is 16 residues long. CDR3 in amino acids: CASSEEGGSILYEQFF. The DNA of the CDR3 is TGTGCCAGCAGTGAAGAGGGCGGGAGCATTTTATATGAGCAGTTCTTC.

The CDR3 DNA follows: TGTGCCAGTAGTGAAGGTGGCTCCTATAATTCACCCCTCCACTTT. Translation: CASSEGGSYNSPLHF. The gene calls are TRBV19 and TRBJ1-6; D is uncertain. The CDR3 totals 15 residues. V was cut by 5 bases and J by 0 bases, with 8 bases left in between. Per the germline V gene, CDR1 is LNHDA and CDR2 is SQIVND (reference sequence). Drawing the rest from reference TRBV19 and TRBJ1-6, the complete variable domain is DGGITQSPKYLFRKEGQNVTLSCEQNLNHDAMYWYRQDPGQGLRLIYYSQIVNDFQKGDIAEGYSVSREKKESFPLTVTSAQKNPTAFYLCASSEGGSYNSPLHFGNGTRLTVT.

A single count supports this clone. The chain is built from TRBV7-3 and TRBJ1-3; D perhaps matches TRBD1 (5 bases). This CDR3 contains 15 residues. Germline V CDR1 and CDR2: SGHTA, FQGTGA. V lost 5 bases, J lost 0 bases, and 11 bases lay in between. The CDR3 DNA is TGTGCCAGCAGCGACCAGGGTGACTCTGGAAACACCATATATTTT. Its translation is CASSDQGDSGNTIYF. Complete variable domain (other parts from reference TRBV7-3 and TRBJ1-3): GAGVSQTPSNKVTEKGKYVELRCDPISGHTALYWYRQSLGQGPEFLIYFQGTGAADDSGLPNDRFFAVRPEGSVSTLKIQRTERGDSAVYLCASSDQGDSGNTIYFGEGSWLTVV.

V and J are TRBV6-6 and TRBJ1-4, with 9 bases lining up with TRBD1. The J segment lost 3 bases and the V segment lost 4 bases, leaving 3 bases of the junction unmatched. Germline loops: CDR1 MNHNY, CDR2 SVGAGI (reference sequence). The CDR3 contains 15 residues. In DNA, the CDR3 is TGTGCCAGCAGTTGGAACAGGGGGCCTAATGAAAAACTGTTTTTT. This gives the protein CASSWNRGPNEKLFF.